Here is one TCR beta chain with its context. Sequenced by immunoSEQ multiplex PCR; TCRdb stores in-frame clones only, minus some. The data hold 280,000 or so clones, with 88% observed a single time. The sample comes from a study of cytomegalovirus exposure and HLA in healthy donors. V lost 5 bases and J lost 5, with 13 bases in between. The CDR3 runs to 14 residues. The germline V gene encodes CDR1 SNHLY and CDR2 FYNNEI. This chain joins TRBV2 and TRBJ2-1, with a possible D match to TRBD2 (5 bases). The origin of this receptor is a young woman in good health and CMV-seronegative. The sample taken for sequencing was PBMCs. CDR3 region: CASSSGIENNEQFF. For the CDR3, the DNA is TGTGCCAGCAGTTCGGGAATAGAAAACAATGAGCAGTTCTTC.